This T cell receptor (beta chain) was documented in a study of T cells after yellow fever vaccination. A remark on this clonotype: The antigen is unknown.

The CDR3 runs 16 residues. The V gene's germline CDR1 is SGHTA and CDR2 FQGNSA. The V gene lost 2 bases and the J gene lost 6 bases, with 17 bases spanning the gap. Study observations and caveats: The bulk population could contribute abundant contaminating clonotypes to FACS-sorted repertoires. The CD4 and CD8 compartments had a small share of their clonotypes in common.

It was through 5'RACE template switching that TCR cDNA was made, with a universal primer site and UMIs added. TCRdb reanalysed the 5' RACE reads using MiXCR and keeps one entry per CDR3 protein. The sample holds 250,000 or so distinct CDR3 sequences; 6.5% to 7.5% are singletons and the top ten take more than 1%. The starting material was CD4+ T cells sorted from PBMCs, obtained on the day of the yellow fever booster vaccination. This receptor was identified in a man aged 25-40 years who received the YFV17D yellow fever vaccine. The rearrangement links TRBV7-2 to TRBJ2-4; D uncertain. Here the CDR3 DNA reads TGTGCCAGCAGCTTAAGGTACAGCGAGCATGGAAACATTCAGTACTTC. This codes for CASSLRYSEHGNIQYF. The full variable domain, in which reference TRBV7-2 and TRBJ2-4 provide the parts outside the CDR3, is GAGVSQSPSNKVTEKGKDVELRCDPISGHTALYWYRQSLGQGLEFLIYFQGNSAPDKSGLPSDRFSAERTGGSVSTLTIQRTQQEDSAVYLCASSLRYSEHGNIQYFGAGTRLSVL.